Listed here are 20 T cell receptor beta chains from one sample, sequenced in a study of blood T cell repertoires in COVID-19. Only in-frame clones appear in the TCRdb table, and some are missing; sequencing was by immunoSEQ multiplex PCR. This sample has around 270,000 clones; roughly 84% occur once, and the top ten carry 1.5%. The sequencing input was peripheral blood. These receptors came from a woman aged 40 to 50 who had recovered from COVID-19.

V is TRBV10-2 and J is TRBJ1-5; TRBD1 agrees at 9 bases. Per germline, CDR1 WSHSY and CDR2 SAAADI. J gave up 5 bases and V 3 bases, and 2 bases lay outside the gene matches. This CDR3 comprises 14 residues. As DNA, the CDR3 is TGCGCCAGCAGTGACCGGACAGGGGATCAGCCCCAGCATTTT. It specifies CASSDRTGDQPQHF.

The V call is TRBV9, the J call TRBJ2-3; D perhaps matches TRBD1 (6 bases). Germline V gene lookup returns CDR1 SGDLS and CDR2 YYNGEE. CDR3 length: 17 residues. V was clipped by 0 bases and J by 1 base, with 15 bases between them. CDR3 sequence: CASSVASSTGGTDTQYF. Written as DNA, the CDR3 is TGTGCCAGCAGCGTAGCGAGCTCGACAGGCGGCACAGATACGCAGTATTTT.

V gene TRBV3-1 (or the pseudogene TRBV3-2) combines with J gene TRBJ2-7; D is perhaps TRBD2 (5 bases). Trimming pared 1 base from V and 3 bases from J, leaving 10 bases between. CDR3 length: 14 residues. Germline CDR1 LGHDT, CDR2 YNNKEL (reference sequence). CDR3 residues: CASSQGGLHYEQYF. In DNA form, the CDR3 reads TGTGCCAGCAGCCAAGGCGGGCTCCACTACGAGCAGTACTTC.

The V and J genes are TRBV27 and TRBJ1-1, with D unresolved. V was clipped by 4 bases and J by 1 base, with 10 bases between them. The CDR3 is made up of 14 amino acids. From germline, CDR1 is MNHEY and CDR2 SMNVEV (reference sequence). The CDR3 spells CASSSLAGNTEAFF. CDR3 DNA: TGTGCCAGCAGTTCCCTAGCAGGGAACACTGAAGCTTTCTTT.

This clone was seen only a few times. The chain carries TRBV9 and TRBJ1-2, with D perhaps matching TRBD1 (6 bases). The germline V and J ends were trimmed by 4 bases and 6 bases, with 10 bases remaining between them. The CDR3 has 12 residues. Per the germline V gene, CDR1 is SGDLS and CDR2 is YYNGEE. CDR3 in DNA: TGTGCCAGCAGCTCCCAGGGGAATGGCTACACCTTC. Protein product: CASSSQGNGYTF.

The J gene is TRBJ1-5, the V gene TRBV10-1; maybe TRBD1 (5 bases). CDR1 and CDR2 (germline): WNHNN, SYGVQD (reference sequence). The CDR3 contains 14 residues. CDR3 loop: CAPPSRQFNQPQHF. The DNA of the CDR3 is TGCGCACCGCCCTCGAGACAGTTCAATCAGCCCCAGCATTTT.

The chain carries TRBV7-8 and TRBJ2-2, with a weak D call TRBD2 (5 bases). Trimming pared 1 base from V and 5 bases from J, leaving 8 bases between. CDR1 is SGHVS, CDR2 FQNEAQ, per germline. This CDR3 is 14 amino acids long. This chain's CDR3 is CASSLGGFTGELFF. Written as DNA, the CDR3 is TGTGCCAGCAGCTTAGGAGGGTTTACCGGGGAGCTGTTTTTT. Filled out from reference TRBV7-8 and TRBJ2-2, the complete variable domain reads GAGVSQSPRYKVAKRGQDVALRCDPISGHVSLFWYQQALGQGPEFLTYFQNEAQLDKSGLPSDRFFAERPEGSVSTLKIQRTQQEDSAVYLCASSLGGFTGELFFGEGSRLTVL.

The J gene is TRBJ2-5, the V gene TRBV2, with 8 bases lining up with TRBD1. Germline V gene sequence: CDR1 SNHLY, CDR2 FYNNEI. The length of the CDR3 is 13 residues. J lost 5 bases, V lost 6 bases, and 5 bases had no gene match. CDR3 protein: CASSGQGGETQYF. The CDR3, as DNA: TGTGCCAGCAGCGGACAGGGTGGGGAGACCCAGTACTTC.

The rearrangement uses TRBV18 and TRBJ2-1; 7 bases match TRBD1. The CDR3 sequence is 15 residues long. CDR1 is KGHSH and CDR2 is LQKENI in the germline V gene. With V trimmed by 4 bases and J by 3 bases, 6 bases remained unmatched. CDR3 sequence: CASSLSGQNYNEQFF. The CDR3 coding sequence is TGTGCCAGCTCACTCTCGGGACAGAACTACAATGAGCAGTTCTTC.

The J gene is TRBJ2-7, the V gene TRBV6-6, with TRBD2 as a possible D gene (5 bases). V was shortened by 6 bases and J by 3 bases, with 12 bases between the two germline ends. CDR1 is MNHNY, CDR2 SVGAGI, per germline (reference sequence). This CDR3 comprises 13 residues. CDR3 coding DNA: TGTGCCAGCAGCCCCGGGATTTTCTACGAGCAGTACTTC. This sequence encodes CASSPGIFYEQYF.

V gene TRBV28 combines with J gene TRBJ2-6; the D gene is possibly TRBD1 (6 bases). With 6 bases removed from V and 0 bases from J, the gap between germline ends came to 12 bases. Germline V CDR1 and CDR2: MDHEN, SYDVKM. The length of the CDR3 is 16 residues. The CDR3 sequence: CASRVGQYSGANVLTF. The CDR3 DNA reads as TGTGCCAGCAGGGTAGGACAGTACTCTGGGGCCAACGTCCTGACTTTC.

The gene calls are TRBV5-4 and TRBJ2-2, with 9 bases identical to TRBD2. Germline V gives CDR1 SGHNT, CDR2 YYREEE (reference sequence). This CDR3 comprises 19 residues. With V trimmed by 0 bases and J by 4 bases, 13 bases remained unmatched. The CDR3 sequence is CASSLASSGDLFGTGELFF. DNA of the CDR3: TGTGCCAGCAGCTTGGCGTCTAGCGGGGACCTTTTCGGCACCGGGGAGCTGTTTTTT. Variable domain in full (rest from reference TRBV5-4 and TRBJ2-2): ETGVTQSPTHLIKTRGQQVTLRCSSQSGHNTVSWYQQALGQGPQFIFQYYREEENGRGNFPPRFSGLQFPNYSSELNVNALELDDSALYLCASSLASSGDLFGTGELFFGEGSRLTVL.

In the case of this clone: The junction differs from germline at one of its ends, possibly a read error. The chain links TRBV5-1 to TRBJ2-7; TRBD1 agrees at 7 bases. The length of the CDR3 is 16 residues. CDR1 and CDR2 (germline): SGHRS, YFSETQ. CDR3: CTSSVDTSTGFYEQYF. The CDR3 DNA reads TGCACCAGCAGCGTGGACACTTCGACAGGGTTCTACGAGCAGTACTTC. The entire variable domain, with the rest obtained from reference TRBV5-1 and TRBJ2-7, is as follows: KAGVTQTPRYLIKTRGQQVTLSCSPISGHRSVSWYQQTPGQGLQFLFEYFSETQRNKGNFPGRFSGRQFSNSRSEMNVSTLELGDSALYLCTSSVDTSTGFYEQYFGPGTRLTVT.

The V call is TRBV7-9, the J call TRBJ2-3, with TRBD1 matching 7 bases. V was clipped by 7 bases and J by 4 bases; unmatched bases: 11. Germline V gene lookup returns CDR1 SEHNR and CDR2 FQNEAQ (reference sequence). The CDR3 spans 15 residues. DNA for the CDR3: TGTGCCAGCACCCAGCACACAGGGGCTCCAGATACGCAGTATTTT. Translation gives CASTQHTGAPDTQYF.

The rearrangement joins TRBV5-4 to TRBJ1-6; D may be TRBD1 (6 bases). Germline CDR1 is SGHNT and CDR2 is YYREEE (reference sequence). V shed 4 bases and J shed 5 bases, with 10 bases lying between them. The CDR3 runs 14 residues. CDR3 sequence: CASSVTGNNSPLHF. DNA for the CDR3: TGTGCCAGCAGCGTAACAGGGAATAATTCACCCCTCCACTTT. The full variable domain, its missing parts supplied by reference TRBV5-4 and TRBJ1-6, is ETGVTQSPTHLIKTRGQQVTLRCSSQSGHNTVSWYQQALGQGPQFIFQYYREEENGRGNFPPRFSGLQFPNYSSELNVNALELDDSALYLCASSVTGNNSPLHFGNGTRLTVT.

The chain joins TRBV19 to TRBJ1-2; D unresolved. The CDR3 runs 11 residues. V lost 9 bases to trimming and J lost 4 bases, with 9 bases between them. CDR1 and CDR2 (germline): LNHDA, SQIVND (reference sequence). CDR3 protein: CARGGCYGYTF. The CDR3 DNA sequence: TGTGCCAGGGGAGGTTGCTATGGCTACACCTTC.

The chain couples TRBV30 to TRBJ2-3; 10 bases align to TRBD2. Germline V lookup: CDR1 GTSNPN, CDR2 SVGIG (reference sequence). The CDR3 contains 14 residues. The V gene end was trimmed by 4 bases and the J gene end by 1 base; junction bases not matched to a gene: 2. The CDR3 loop reads CAWNLAGGTDTQYF. CDR3 bases: TGTGCCTGGAACCTAGCGGGGGGCACAGATACGCAGTATTTT.

The chain recombines TRBV9 with TRBJ2-5; possible D gene TRBD1, 7 bases. The CDR3 loop spans 13 amino acids. Per germline, CDR1 SGDLS and CDR2 YYNGEE. The V end was cut by 7 bases, the J end by 5 bases, with 15 bases between. In DNA form, the CDR3 reads TGTGCCAGCTCAGGGGCAGGGGGGGAGACCCAGTACTTC. Translated: CASSGAGGETQYF.

In this sample, this clone turned up once. The J gene is TRBJ2-1, the V gene TRBV13; possibly TRBD1 for D (6 bases). This CDR3 has 15 amino acids. V lost 1 base to trimming and J lost 4 bases, with 11 bases between them. The germline V gene encodes CDR1 PRHDT and CDR2 FYEKMQ (reference sequence). As DNA, the CDR3 is TGTGCCAGCAGCTTAGAAGGGACACTTTACAATGAGCAGTTCTTC. It translates to CASSLEGTLYNEQFF.

V usage is TRBV3-1 (or the pseudogene TRBV3-2) and J usage is TRBJ1-6; D is uncertain. Germline assignment: CDR1 LGHDT and CDR2 YNNKEL (reference sequence). Trimming left V 1 base short and J 10 bases short, with 14 bases between. The CDR3 extends over 15 amino acids. The CDR3 nucleotides read TGTGCCAGCAGCCAAGGTCCTCTCTCCTACTCACCCCTCCACTTT. This sequence encodes CASSQGPLSYSPLHF.